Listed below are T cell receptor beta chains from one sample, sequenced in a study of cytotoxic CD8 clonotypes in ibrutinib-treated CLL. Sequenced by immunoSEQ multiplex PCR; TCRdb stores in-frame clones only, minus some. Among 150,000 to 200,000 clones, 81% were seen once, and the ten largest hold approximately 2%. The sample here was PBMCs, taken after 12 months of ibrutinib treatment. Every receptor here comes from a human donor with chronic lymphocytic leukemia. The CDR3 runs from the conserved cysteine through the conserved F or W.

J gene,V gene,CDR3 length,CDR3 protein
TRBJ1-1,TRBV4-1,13,CASSRRADTEAFF
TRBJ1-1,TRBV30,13,CAWSVFTETEAFF
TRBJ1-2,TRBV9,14,CASSARGGIYGYTF
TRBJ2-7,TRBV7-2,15,CASSRLAGGPYEQYF
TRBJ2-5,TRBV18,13,CASSPGLGETQYF
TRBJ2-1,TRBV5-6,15,CASSPGLTLYNEQFF
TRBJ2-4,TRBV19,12,CASRGAKNIQYF
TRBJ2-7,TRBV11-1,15,CASSTRLAGVYEQYF
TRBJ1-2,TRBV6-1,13,CASRQGVNYGYTF
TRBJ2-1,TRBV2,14,CASVRDNSYNEQFF
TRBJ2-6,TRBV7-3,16,CASSLTSTSGANVLTF